Listed below are T cell receptor beta chains from one sample, sequenced in a study of cytomegalovirus exposure and HLA in healthy donors. Generated by immunoSEQ multiplex PCR, the TCRdb table keeps only in-frame clones and is missing some. The sample has some 180,000 clones; roughly 85% are singletons. The sequencing sample was made of PBMCs. The receptors here all came from a woman aged 50 to 60 in good health and CMV-seronegative. The CDR3 runs from the conserved cysteine through the conserved F or W. D genes are given only for firm matches. The listing skips clone size in some rows; elsewhere it reads once, few, many or a size class.

v_gene	d_gene	abundance	j_gene	CDR3nt	CDR3aa
TRBV6-5	TRBD2	.	TRBJ2-1	TGTGCCAGCAGCACGGGACTAGCGATTGGCGAGCAGTTCTTC	CASSTGLAIGEQFF
TRBV14	TRBD2	.	TRBJ2-1	TGTGCCAGCAGCCAAGTCCCTAGCGGGAGTTGGAGCTCCTACAATGAGCAGTTCTTC	CASSQVPSGSWSSYNEQFF
TRBV5-4	TRBD2	.	TRBJ2-3	TGTGCCAGCAGCCCTGGACTAGTCGGGACAGATACGCAGTATTTT	CASSPGLVGTDTQYF
TRBV5-4	TRBD2	.	TRBJ2-1	TGTGCCAGCAGTTCAGATCTAGCGGGGGTTTCCAATGAGCAGTTCTTC	CASSSDLAGVSNEQFF
TRBV7-9	TRBD1	.	TRBJ2-7	TGTGCCAGCAGCCCCGGGACAGGCCTCTACGAGCAGTGCTTC	CASSPGTGLYEQCF
TRBV13	TRBD2	.	TRBJ2-5	TGTGCCAGCAGCTTTGTGGGACTAGCGGGAAAAGAGACCCAGTACTTC	CASSFVGLAGKETQYF
TRBV6-5	.	.	TRBJ2-7	TGTGCCAGCAGTTACTACGCGTCCCCCTCCTACGAGCAGTACTTC	CASSYYASPSYEQYF
TRBV27	TRBD1	once	TRBJ1-2	TGTGCCAGCAGCGCAGGACAGGCCTGGGCATACACCTTC	CASSAGQAWAYTF
TRBV7-2	.	.	TRBJ2-2	TGTGCCAGCAGCTTAGTTTTCGGGGGAGAAGGAACCGGGGAGCTGTTTTTT	CASSLVFGGEGTGELFF
TRBV2	TRBD1	.	TRBJ1-2	TGTGCCAGCAGCCACAGGGGATCCGACTATGGCTACACCTTC	CASSHRGSDYGYTF
TRBV5-4	TRBD2	.	TRBJ2-1	TGTGCCAGCAGCTTGGAGGTTGCAGTGGGAGGGCCTAAGGATGAGCAGTTCTTC	CASSLEVAVGGPKDEQFF
TRBV9	.	once	TRBJ2-3	TGTGCCAGCAGCGCACGCGGGGCAGATACGCAGTATTTT	CASSARGADTQYF
TRBV7-3	.	.	TRBJ2-1	TGTGCCAGCAGCTTAACGCCGGACTCTTACAATGAGCAGTTCTTC	CASSLTPDSYNEQFF
TRBV5-1	TRBD2	.	TRBJ2-7	TGCGCCAGCAGCTTGACTAGCGGTAACTACGAGCAGTACTTC	CASSLTSGNYEQYF
TRBV28	.	.	TRBJ2-5	TGTGCCAGCAGCCGGGATGTGCAAGAGACCCAGTACTTC	CASSRDVQETQYF
TRBV9	TRBD1	.	TRBJ1-1	TGTGCCAGCAGCCGACAGACAGGGATGTATACTGAAGCTTTCTTT	CASSRQTGMYTEAFF
TRBV15	TRBD1	.	TRBJ1-5	TGTGCCACCAGCCCCGGGACAGGCGTCGGTCAGCCCCAGCATTTT	CATSPGTGVGQPQHF
TRBV9	TRBD1	.	TRBJ2-5	TGTGCCAGCAGCGTAGATCAGGGAAGGGGGCGGGACCAAGAGACCCAGTACTTC	CASSVDQGRGRDQETQYF
TRBV5-1	.	.	TRBJ2-5	TGCGCCAGCAGCTTGGTTCAGGGCCAAGAGACCCAGTACTTC	CASSLVQGQETQYF
TRBV6-5	TRBD1	.	TRBJ2-7	TGTGCCAGCAGGGCTACAGGGGGCGCCCAGCAGTACTTC	CASRATGGAQQYF
TRBV6-1	.	.	TRBJ1-5	TGTGCCAGCAGCGCCGGGCAGGGAATCCTACAGCATTTT	CASSAGQGILQHF
TRBV5-4	TRBD2	.	TRBJ2-2	TGTGCCAGCAGCCCCGGACTAGCGGGAGGGCCGGGCACCGGGGAGCTGTTTTTT	CASSPGLAGGPGTGELFF
TRBV27	TRBD1	.	TRBJ1-4	TGTGCCAGCGCCACGGACAGGGCTAATGAAAAACTGTTTTTT	CASATDRANEKLFF
TRBV2	.	few	TRBJ2-2	TGTGCCAGCAGCCCCTCTCTTGTGGGTAGCGGATACGCGAACACCGGGGAGCTGTTTTTT	CASSPSLVGSGYANTGELFF
TRBV7-9	.	.	TRBJ2-5	TGTGCCAGCGGGCACGAGACCCAGTACTTC	CASGHETQYF
TRBV28	.	.	TRBJ2-5	TGTGCCAGCAGTTTATTCCCGGGGGAGACCCAGTACTTC	CASSLFPGETQYF
TRBV7-6	TRBD1	.	TRBJ2-6	TGTGCCAGCAGCGGCCCAGAGACAGGGGGCGAATCTGGGGCCAACGTCCTGACTTTC	CASSGPETGGESGANVLTF
TRBV4-2	TRBD2	.	TRBJ2-5	TGTGCCAGCAGTTCGCGGGAGGGCCCTGAGACCCAGTACTTC	CASSSREGPETQYF
TRBV28	.	once	TRBJ2-3	TGTGCCAGCAGTTTGGTGGTGACCCGAGGCATTTATTTT	CASSLVVTRGIYF
TRBV2	TRBD1	.	TRBJ1-4	TGTGCCAGCAGTCGCCCCGGGACAGGGAATGAAAAACTGTTTTTT	CASSRPGTGNEKLFF
TRBV28	TRBD1	.	TRBJ1-4	TGTGCCAGCAGTTTACGGGGACAGGGTTCTAATGAAAAACTGTTTTTT	CASSLRGQGSNEKLFF
TRBV7-9	TRBD2	.	TRBJ2-7	TGTGCCAGCAGCTTTCGAGCGGGAGGGACCTACGAGCAGTACTTC	CASSFRAGGTYEQYF
TRBV7-9	.	.	TRBJ1-4	TGTTCCAGCAGCCGCGAAAGGGGAACGGAGGAAAAACTGTTTTTT	CSSSRERGTEEKLFF
TRBV7-2	.	few	TRBJ2-5	TGTGCGGGAGGACCCGCCGTGACCCAGTACTTC	CAGGPAVTQYF
TRBV5-1	.	.	TRBJ2-7	TGCGCCAGCAGATCGAACCCTAGCGCCTACGAGCAGTACTTC	CASRSNPSAYEQYF
TRBV9	TRBD2	.	TRBJ2-3	TGTGCCAGCAGCGTAGGCGGGAGGGACGCAGATACGCAGTATTTT	CASSVGGRDADTQYF
TRBV4-2	.	.	TRBJ2-7	TGTGCCAGCAGCCAAGATTTGGCTAGCCACTACGAGCAGTACTTC	CASSQDLASHYEQYF
TRBV27	.	.	TRBJ2-1	TGTGCCAGCAGTCCAGGGGGGACTCCTTACAATGAGCAGTTCTTC	CASSPGGTPYNEQFF
TRBV9	.	.	TRBJ1-4	TGTGCCAGCGGGAACAGGGAGACTAATGAAAAACTGTTTTTT	CASGNRETNEKLFF
TRBV4-2	TRBD1	.	TRBJ1-2	TGTGCCAGCAGCCAACAGGACAGGGGACCCTCTGACTATGGCTACACCTTC	CASSQQDRGPSDYGYTF
TRBV15	.	.	TRBJ1-5	TGTGCCACCAGCAGAGCCTCAGCGGATCAGCCCCAGCATTTT	CATSRASADQPQHF
TRBV5-1	TRBD1	.	TRBJ1-5	TGCGCCAGCAGCTTCACAGGGGACGGGAATCAGCCCCAGCATTTT	CASSFTGDGNQPQHF
TRBV19	TRBD1	.	TRBJ2-7	TGTGCCAGTAGCGCAACCGGGACAGGGATGTCGCACGAGCAGTACTTC	CASSATGTGMSHEQYF